These 5 T cell receptor beta chains were all obtained from the same sample, sequenced in a study of OX40 agonist ivuxolimab in advanced cancers. Assay used: immunoSEQ multiplex PCR; TCRdb lists only in-frame clones, some missing. The table has 77,000 or so clones, under 95% seen once. The source was CD4+ or CD8+ T cells sorted from blood, collected in a trial of the OX40 agonist ivuxolimab. Receptors originate from an adult with an advanced solid tumor such as melanoma, head and neck, liver or kidney cancer.

The chain is built from TRBV19 and TRBJ2-1; a weak D match, TRBD2 (5 bases). This CDR3 has 14 residues. V lost 10 bases to trimming and J lost 6 bases, with 19 bases between them. The germline V gene encodes CDR1 LNHDA and CDR2 SQIVND (reference sequence). CDR3 sequence reads: CATLTSNVPNEQFF. The CDR3 DNA follows: TGTGCCACCCTCACTAGTAATGTCCCCAATGAGCAGTTCTTC.

The chain recombines TRBV7-6 with TRBJ2-1; D gene ambiguous. Looked up from germline, CDR1 is SGHVS and CDR2 is FNYEAQ. CDR3 size: 13 residues. V lost 5 bases and J lost 7, with 12 bases in between. CDR3 nucleotides: TGTGCCAGCAGCGTAACCGTTGGGAATGAGCAGTTCTTC. It encodes CASSVTVGNEQFF.

This clone was recorded only once. The chain has TRBV30 and TRBJ2-3; D remains ambiguous. V lost 2 bases and J 5 bases, leaving 20 bases between the germline ends. This CDR3 has 16 residues. Per the germline V gene, CDR1 is GTSNPN and CDR2 is SVGIG (reference sequence). As DNA, the CDR3 is TGTGCCTGGAGTCCCCGCGGTCCCCTAAACAGAGATACGCAGTATTTT. Amino acid sequence: CAWSPRGPLNRDTQYF.

The chain is built from TRBV6-1 and TRBJ2-7, with D maybe TRBD1 (6 bases). This CDR3 comprises 15 residues. V was clipped by 7 bases and J by 4 bases, with 20 bases between them. Looked up from germline, CDR1 is MNHNS and CDR2 is SASEGT. The DNA of the CDR3 is TGTGCCAGCACCCTAAAGGGGACAAATCAATACGAGCAGTACTTC. Protein: CASTLKGTNQYEQYF.

This chain joins TRBV19 and TRBJ1-1, with unresolved D. Looked up from germline, CDR1 is LNHDA and CDR2 is SQIVND (reference sequence). The CDR3 has 12 residues. The ends were cut back, 8 bases at V and 4 bases at J, with 11 bases in the middle. The CDR3 is CASGDRVTEAFF. The CDR3 DNA sequence: TGTGCCAGTGGGGATCGGGTCACTGAAGCTTTCTTT. The variable domain in full, with the rest retrieved from reference TRBV19 and TRBJ1-1, is DGGITQSPKYLFRKEGQNVTLSCEQNLNHDAMYWYRQDPGQGLRLIYYSQIVNDFQKGDIAEGYSVSREKKESFPLTVTSAQKNPTAFYLCASGDRVTEAFFGQGTRLTVV.